This is a list of T cell receptor beta chains from one sample in a study of CD4+ T cells in melanoma. Assay: immunoSEQ multiplex PCR; the TCRdb copy retains only in-frame clones and omits some. There are 4,000 to 5,000 clones in the sample; approximately 60% occur only once, and 26% lies in the top ten. The source material was cells from a culture (not recorded whether cultured in vitro). The receptor source for this set is a human donor with melanoma. The CDR3 runs from the conserved cysteine through the conserved F or W. A D gene is named only where the DNA matches it firmly. The listing skips clone size in some rows; elsewhere it reads once, few, many or a size class.

TRBJ1-1	large	TRBV19	14	NA	CASSLPGLNTEAFF	TGTGCCAGTAGTCTCCCCGGGTTGAACACTGAAGCTTTCTTT
TRBJ1-2	NA	TRBV2	14	NA	CASSSSGAVYGYTF	TGTGCCAGCAGTTCATCAGGGGCTGTCTATGGCTACACCTTC
TRBJ1-4	once	TRBV7-9	14	TRBD1	CASSGTGSTEKLFF	TGTGCCAGCAGCGGGACAGGGTCTACTGAAAAACTGTTTTTT
TRBJ2-3	NA	TRBV6-6	15	TRBD1	CASSYRTGNADTQYF	TGTGCCAGCAGTTACCGGACAGGGAATGCAGATACGCAGTATTTT
TRBJ2-3	NA	TRBV24-1	15	NA	CATSDPRGGLDTQYF	TGTGCCACCAGTGATCCCAGGGGGGGATTGGATACGCAGTATTTT
TRBJ2-3	NA	TRBV3-1/TRBV3-2	14	TRBD1	CASSQTQGADTQYF	TGTGCCAGCAGCCAAACCCAGGGGGCAGATACGCAGTATTTT
TRBJ1-5	NA	TRBV6-5	13	TRBD1	CASSDRENQPQHF	TGTGCCAGCAGCGACAGGGAGAATCAGCCCCAGCATTTT
TRBJ2-3	medium-sized	TRBV27	15	NA	CASSSLTLSTDTQYF	TGTGCCAGCAGTTCGTTGACCCTTAGCACAGATACGCAGTATTTT
TRBJ2-4	NA	TRBV14	15	TRBD2	CASSQSREGKNIQYF	TGTGCCAGCAGCCAGTCGAGGGAGGGCAAAAACATTCAGTACTTC
TRBJ2-2	once	TRBV11-2	15	NA	CASSREGWGTGELFF	TGTGCCAGCAGCAGAGAAGGGTGGGGCACCGGGGAGCTGTTTTTT
TRBJ1-2	medium-sized	TRBV4-1	12	NA	CASSQGNYGYTF	TGCGCCAGCAGCCAGGGAAACTATGGCTACACCTTC
TRBJ2-7	NA	TRBV6-6	12	TRBD1	CATGTGYYEQYF	TGTGCCACCGGGACAGGGTACTACGAGCAGTACTTC
TRBJ2-6	NA	TRBV9	18	TRBD1	CASSPGPTGRAGANVLTF	TGTGCCAGCAGCCCGGGGCCGACAGGGCGGGCTGGGGCCAACGTCCTGACTTTC
TRBJ2-5	once	TRBV7-2	18	TRBD2	CASSPWTSGGAFGETQYF	TGTGCCAGCAGCCCGTGGACTAGCGGGGGGGCTTTCGGTGAGACCCAGTACTTC
TRBJ2-1	NA	TRBV30	13	TRBD2	CAWTSGGAPEQFF	TGTGCCTGGACTAGCGGGGGGGCACCTGAGCAGTTCTTC
TRBJ1-2	NA	TRBV6-5	13	NA	CATERAGNYGYTF	TGTGCCACCGAACGGGCAGGGAACTATGGCTACACCTTC
TRBJ2-1	NA	TRBV10-3	14	TRBD1	CAIRTGTGGNEQFF	TGTGCCATCAGGACCGGGACAGGGGGTAATGAGCAGTTCTTC
TRBJ2-7	NA	TRBV19	12	NA	CASSTGGYEQYF	TGTGCCAGTAGTACAGGGGGGTACGAGCAGTACTTC
TRBJ1-2	few	TRBV28	13	TRBD1	CASSSGQLYGYTF	TGTGCCAGCAGTTCGGGACAGTTGTATGGCTACACCTTC
TRBJ1-6	NA	TRBV6-6	14	NA	CASSLGEYNSPLHF	TGTGCCAGCTCCCTGGGGGAATACAATTCACCCCTCCACTTT
TRBJ2-6	few	TRBV7-9	17	TRBD2	CASSLSGANSGANVLTF	TGTGCCAGCTCCCTAAGCGGGGCGAACTCTGGGGCCAACGTCCTGACTTTC
TRBJ1-6	NA	TRBV23-1	20	NA	CASSPPREGLGCGQDSPLHF	TGCGCCAGCAGTCCCCCCCGCGAGGGGCTGGGGTGCGGGCAAGATTCACCCCTCCACTTT
TRBJ1-4	NA	TRBV7-2	15	TRBD1	CASALRPGGNEKLFF	TGTGCCAGCGCTTTAAGGCCAGGGGGCAATGAAAAACTGTTTTTT
TRBJ2-7	NA	TRBV4-3	13	NA	CASSQGLGYEQYF	TGCGCCAGCAGCCAAGGACTCGGCTACGAGCAGTACTTC
TRBJ2-7	few	TRBV28	15	NA	CASTYSGVASYEQYF	TGTGCCAGCACCTATTCAGGGGTTGCCTCCTACGAGCAGTACTTC
TRBJ2-7	NA	TRBV18	15	TRBD1	CASSPGVTGRNEQYF	TGTGCCAGCTCACCGGGGGTGACAGGGAGAAACGAGCAGTACTTC
TRBJ2-7	once	TRBV30	13	TRBD1	CAWEGQASSEQYF	TGTGCCTGGGAAGGACAGGCTAGTTCCGAGCAGTACTTC
TRBJ1-2	NA	TRBV9	13	TRBD1	CASSVGQGGGYTF	TGTGCCAGCAGCGTAGGTCAGGGGGGTGGCTACACCTTC
TRBJ2-7	NA	TRBV5-1	15	NA	CASSWGTVRESEQYF	TGCGCCAGCAGCTGGGGGACAGTTCGGGAGAGCGAGCAGTACTTC
TRBJ2-1	NA	TRBV9	14	NA	CASNDPSSYNEQFF	TGTGCCAGCAACGACCCAAGCTCCTACAATGAGCAGTTCTTC
TRBJ1-1	NA	TRBV6-5	13	NA	CASRDSGDTEAFF	TGTGCCAGCAGGGACAGTGGGGACACTGAAGCTTTCTTT
TRBJ2-5	NA	TRBV11-2	14	NA	CASSGDGYQETQYF	TGTGCCAGCAGTGGGGACGGGTACCAAGAGACCCAGTACTTC
TRBJ1-3	NA	TRBV9	16	NA	CASSVGGGEAGNTIYF	TGTGCCAGCAGCGTAGGTGGGGGCGAAGCTGGAAACACCATATATTTT
TRBJ1-2	NA	TRBV6-5	15	NA	CASSRQDAASYGYTF	TGTGCCAGCAGCCGCCAGGACGCAGCATCCTATGGCTACACCTTC
TRBJ1-5	NA	TRBV27	14	NA	CASRLQGVREPQHF	TGTGCCAGCAGGCTACAGGGTGTTCGAGAGCCCCAGCATTTT
TRBJ1-2	NA	TRBV30	15	NA	CAWSPDGTLGWGYTF	TGTGCCTGGAGCCCGGACGGGACATTAGGATGGGGCTACACCTTC
TRBJ2-1	NA	TRBV30	14	TRBD1	CACYLGQGYNEQFF	TGTGCCTGCTACCTAGGACAGGGGTACAATGAGCAGTTCTTC
TRBJ2-5	NA	TRBV11-2	12	NA	CASSLTGETQYF	TGTGCCAGCAGCTTGACCGGGGAGACCCAGTACTTC
TRBJ2-3	NA	TRBV19	11	NA	CASRGGDTQYF	TGTGCCAGTAGAGGGGGAGATACGCAGTATTTT
TRBJ2-3	few	TRBV28	14	NA	CASSFRVATDTQYF	TGTGCCAGCAGTTTTAGGGTTGCGACAGATACGCAGTATTTT
TRBJ2-5	NA	TRBV7-8	17	NA	CASSLILATGLQETQYF	TGTGCCAGCAGCTTAATTCTAGCAACAGGGCTCCAAGAGACCCAGTACTTC
TRBJ2-7	NA	TRBV7-3	14	TRBD1	CASSPGQGSNEQYF	TGTGCCAGCAGTCCGGGACAGGGGAGCAACGAGCAGTACTTC